One and the same sample provided the 23 T cell receptor beta chains below, sequenced in a study of T cell responses to AZD1222 COVID-19 vaccine. Assay used: immunoSEQ multiplex PCR; TCRdb lists only in-frame clones, some missing. The sample holds some 150,000 clones; 85% to 95% are singletons and the top ten take roughly 1.6%. The sequencing used peripheral blood, collected 28 days after the second AZD1222 dose. The receptors originated from an adult who received the AZD1222 COVID-19 vaccine.

The chain is built from TRBV12-5 and TRBJ1-5; D not resolved. Germline-derived CDR1 and CDR2 are LGHNT and FRNRAP. Between the trimmed V and J ends, which lost 5 bases and 9 bases, there was a span of 8 bases. This CDR3 is 11 amino acids long. CDR3 loop: CASGTQLPQHF. The CDR3 DNA sequence: TGTGCTAGTGGTACCCAGCTGCCCCAGCATTTT. Full variable domain (outside the CDR3, taken from reference TRBV12-5 and TRBJ1-5): DARVTQTPRHKVTEMGQEVTMRCQPILGHNTVFWYRQTMMQGLELLAYFRNRAPLDDSGMPKDRFSAEMPDATLATLKIQPSEPRDSAVYFCASGTQLPQHFGDGTRLSIL.

V is TRBV7-9 and J is TRBJ1-6; D not certain. This CDR3 is 13 amino acids long. Germline V CDR1 and CDR2: SEHNR, FQNEAQ (reference sequence). V was shortened by 3 bases and J by 4 bases, with 4 bases between the two germline ends. This CDR3 reads CASSFGYNSPLHF. The CDR3 DNA follows: TGTGCCAGCAGCTTTGGTTATAATTCACCCCTCCACTTT.

This chain connects TRBV25-1 to TRBJ1-2; D perhaps matches TRBD1 (6 bases). Trimming pared 5 bases from V and 5 bases from J, leaving 15 bases between. The CDR3 is 14 amino acids. The V gene's germline CDR1 is MGHDK and CDR2 SYGVNS. DNA of the CDR3: TGTGCCAGCAGTCCCAGACAGGCAATTTATGGCTACACCTTC. Translation: CASSPRQAIYGYTF.

This rearrangement joins TRBV19 to TRBJ1-2, with 8 bases that match TRBD1. CDR1 is LNHDA and CDR2 is SQIVND in the germline V gene (reference sequence). The J segment lost 4 bases and the V segment lost 4 bases, leaving 8 bases of the junction unmatched. CDR3 length: 15 residues. DNA of the CDR3: TGTGCCAGTAGTAAGGGACAGGCGAGCTTCTATGGCTACACCTTC. As protein: CASSKGQASFYGYTF.

This clone was observed a few times. The chain joins TRBV16 to TRBJ2-1, with 8 bases matching TRBD2. Unmatched junction bases numbered 11, after V lost 4 bases and J lost 6 bases. The CDR3 extends over 16 amino acids. Germline V CDR1 and CDR2: KGHSY, FQNENV. CDR3 in amino acids: CASSLNRAGAGNEQFF. The CDR3 coding sequence is TGTGCCAGCAGCCTAAACCGAGCGGGAGCAGGCAATGAGCAGTTCTTC.

V gene TRBV30 combines with J gene TRBJ2-3; no clear D. The CDR3 spans 17 residues. V lost 3 bases and J 1 base, leaving 20 bases between the germline ends. Germline values: CDR1 GTSNPN, CDR2 SVGIG (reference sequence). CDR3 in amino acids: CAWSHKALTRGTDTQYF. CDR3 nucleotide sequence: TGTGCCTGGAGCCACAAGGCCCTGACCCGGGGCACAGATACGCAGTATTTT.

This clone was found once. V is TRBV7-9 and J is TRBJ2-2; 7 bases fit TRBD1. The CDR3 is made up of 16 amino acids. Trimming removed 4 bases from V and 2 bases from J; junction bases left unmatched: 7. CDR1 SEHNR and CDR2 FQNEAQ come from the germline V gene (reference sequence). The CDR3 reads CASSSRQGINTGELFF. For the CDR3, the DNA is TGTGCCAGCAGCTCTAGACAGGGTATTAACACCGGGGAGCTGTTTTTT. Combining the CDR3 with reference TRBV7-9 and TRBJ2-2 gives the whole variable domain DTGVSQNPRHKITKRGQNVTFRCDPISEHNRLYWYRQTLGQGPEFLTYFQNEAQLEKSRLLSDRFSAERPKGSFSTLEIQRTEQGDSAMYLCASSSRQGINTGELFFGEGSRLTVL.

The chain's CDR3 is CASSGGVGNQPQHF. The CDR3 DNA is TGTGCCAGCAGCGGAGGGGTTGGCAATCAGCCCCAGCATTTT. The chain carries TRBV5-4 and TRBJ1-5; TRBD1 might be the D (5 bases). Germline V gives CDR1 SGHNT, CDR2 YYREEE (reference sequence). This CDR3 region has 14 residues. Trimming took 4 bases from V and 2 from J, leaving 10 bases between them.

The chain has TRBV6-5 and TRBJ1-3; 7 bases are a match to TRBD1. With 6 bases clipped from V and 4 bases from J, the junction kept 6 bases outside the gene matches. Looked up from germline, CDR1 is MNHEY and CDR2 is SVGAGI. This CDR3 region has 14 residues. CDR3 DNA sequence: TGTGCCAGCAGCTTGGACAGGATGGGAAACACCATATATTTT. It translates to CASSLDRMGNTIYF.

This sequence joins TRBV14 and TRBJ2-7, with 10 bases matching TRBD1. The CDR3 runs 15 residues. CDR1 is SGHDN, CDR2 FVKESK, per germline. V shed 4 bases and J 2 bases; nucleotides not matched to a gene: 5. For the CDR3, the DNA is TGTGCCAGCAGCCTTCCGGGACAGGGGACCTACGAGCAGTACTTC. Translation gives CASSLPGQGTYEQYF.

This sequence joins TRBV5-1 and TRBJ1-4; D call uncertain. Trimming took 3 bases from V and 0 from J, leaving 12 bases between them. Germline V gives CDR1 SGHRS, CDR2 YFSETQ. This CDR3 spans 16 amino acids. CDR3 DNA sequence: TGCGCCAGCAGCTCCCGCCGAGGTACAACTAATGAAAAACTGTTTTTT. It translates to CASSSRRGTTNEKLFF.

This chain's CDR3 is CASSLAKDTEAFF. CDR3 coding DNA: TGTGCCAGCAGCTTGGCCAAAGATACTGAAGCTTTCTTT. This chain joins TRBV5-6 and TRBJ1-1; the D is unclear. Germline-derived CDR1 and CDR2 are SGHDT and YYEEEE. V dropped 0 bases and J dropped 5 bases, with 8 bases sitting between them. This CDR3 has 13 residues.

The chain employs TRBV7-3 and TRBJ2-7; D might be TRBD2 (6 bases). Germline loops: CDR1 SGHTA, CDR2 FQGTGA. V lost 5 bases, J lost 0 bases, and 14 bases lay in between. This CDR3 has 15 amino acids. CDR3 in amino acids: CASSPVGGSSYEQYF. CDR3 coding DNA: TGTGCCAGCAGCCCCGTTGGGGGGAGCTCCTACGAGCAGTACTTC.

The count of this clone is one. The CDR3 spells CASSQDPRGETQYF. Written as DNA, the CDR3 is TGCGCCAGCAGCCAAGATCCTAGAGGAGAGACCCAGTACTTC. The chain joins TRBV4-1 to TRBJ2-5; D is unresolved. The CDR3 contains 14 residues. The V end was cut by 0 bases, the J end by 4 bases, with 9 bases between. Germline CDR1 and CDR2: MGHRA and YSYEKL.

The chain joins TRBV5-6 to TRBJ2-3; TRBD1 matches at 8 bases. Germline CDR1 and CDR2: SGHDT and YYEEEE. The trim removed 4 bases at V and 4 bases at J, leaving 11 bases unmatched. The CDR3 has 16 amino acids. CDR3 region: CASSQSWTGRSDTQYF. Here the CDR3 DNA reads TGTGCCAGCAGCCAGAGTTGGACAGGGAGATCAGATACGCAGTATTTT.

The chain has TRBV7-2 and TRBJ2-5; D not resolved. Germline loops: CDR1 SGHTA, CDR2 FQGNSA. The CDR3 extends over 15 amino acids. The V end was cut by 0 bases, the J end by 10 bases, with 18 bases between. Here the CDR3 DNA reads TGTGCCAGCAGCTTAGCGGTGGAAAGCCTGCCTCACCAGTACTTC. It encodes CASSLAVESLPHQYF. The full variable domain, its missing parts supplied by reference TRBV7-2 and TRBJ2-5, is GAGVSQSPSNKVTEKGKDVELRCDPISGHTALYWYRQSLGQGLEFLIYFQGNSAPDKSGLPSDRFSAERTGGSVSTLTIQRTQQEDSAVYLCASSLAVESLPHQYFGPGTRLLVL.

This clone was observed once. CDR3 residues: CASSWDRPGELFF. In nucleotides, the CDR3 is TGTGCCAGCAGCTGGGACAGGCCCGGGGAGCTGTTTTTT. The V and J genes are TRBV7-8 and TRBJ2-2, with 8 bases aligning to TRBD1. The J segment lost 6 bases and the V segment lost 4 bases, leaving 1 base of the junction unmatched. The V gene's germline CDR1 is SGHVS and CDR2 FQNEAQ. The CDR3 has 13 amino acids.

The count of this clone is one. The rearrangement joins TRBV20-1 to TRBJ1-2; unclear D gene. Germline CDR1 reads DFQATT; CDR2 reads SNEGSKA (reference sequence). The CDR3 is 11 amino acids. V was pared by 6 bases and J by 10 bases, with 15 bases between. The CDR3 nucleotides read TGCAGTGCCCCTTTACCGTCGGCCTACACCTTC. Translation gives CSAPLPSAYTF.

V and J are TRBV5-6 and TRBJ2-7, with TRBD2 matching over 13 bases. Germline CDR1 reads SGHDT; CDR2 reads YYEEEE. There are 18 residues in the CDR3. The trim removed 4 bases at V and 8 bases at J, leaving 18 bases unmatched. CDR3 amino acids: CASSPWKLRLAGGGKQYF. In nucleotides, the CDR3 is TGTGCCAGCAGCCCCTGGAAACTCAGACTAGCGGGGGGCGGGAAGCAGTACTTC.

This clone was seen a few times. The J gene is TRBJ1-1, the V gene TRBV7-9, with 9 bases matching TRBD1. The CDR3 is 18 amino acids. Germline CDR1 reads SEHNR; CDR2 reads FQNEAQ (reference sequence). V was clipped by 4 bases and J by 1 base; unmatched bases: 13. CDR3 DNA sequence: TGTGCCAGCAGCTCCACCCAACAGGGGGCCAAGGAGAACACTGAAGCTTTCTTT. Protein: CASSSTQQGAKENTEAFF.

This clone appeared once. Within the sample, other DNA sequences also encode this same CDR3. J is TRBJ2-5 and V is TRBV12-3 or TRBV12-4, with D unclear. V was clipped by 6 bases and J by 1 base, with 3 bases between them. The CDR3 length is 11 residues. The CDR3 coding sequence is TGTGCCAGCAGCCTCCAAGAGACCCAGTACTTC. Translating it yields CASSLQETQYF.

The chain joins TRBV19 to TRBJ2-2, with D tentatively TRBD2 (6 bases). CDR1 is LNHDA and CDR2 is SQIVND in the germline V gene (reference sequence). The CDR3 loop spans 12 amino acids. CDR3 in amino acids: CAGGMNTGELFF. CDR3 DNA sequence: TGTGCTGGAGGGATGAACACCGGGGAGCTGTTTTTT. The full variable domain, with the rest looked up from reference TRBV19 and TRBJ2-2, is DGGITQSPKYLFRKEGQNVTLSCEQNLNHDAMYWYRQDPGQGLRLIYYSQIVNDFQKGDIAEGYSVSREKKESFPLTVTSAQKNPTAFYLCAGGMNTGELFFGEGSRLTVL.

The V and J genes are TRBV27 and TRBJ2-7; D ambiguous. Germline V gene sequence: CDR1 MNHEY, CDR2 SMNVEV (reference sequence). V gave up 2 bases and J gave up 6 bases, with 2 bases separating them. The CDR3 is 10 amino acids. CDR3 nucleotide sequence: TGTGCCAGCAGTTTAATCGAGCAGTACTTC. This gives the protein CASSLIEQYF.